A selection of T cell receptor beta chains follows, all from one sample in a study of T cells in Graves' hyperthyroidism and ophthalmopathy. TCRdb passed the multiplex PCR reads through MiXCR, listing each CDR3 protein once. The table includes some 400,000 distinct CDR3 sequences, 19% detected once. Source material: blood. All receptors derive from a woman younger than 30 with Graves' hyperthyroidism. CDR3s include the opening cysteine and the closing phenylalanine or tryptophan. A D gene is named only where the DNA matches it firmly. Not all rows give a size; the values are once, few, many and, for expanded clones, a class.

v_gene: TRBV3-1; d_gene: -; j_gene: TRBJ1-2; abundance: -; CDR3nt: TGTGCCAGCAGCCAAGCGGTGTGGAGCTACACCTTC; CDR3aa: CASSQAVWSYTF
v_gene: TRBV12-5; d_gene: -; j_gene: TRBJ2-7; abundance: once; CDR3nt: TGTGCTAGTGGTTTGGTAGGCTTCTACGAGCAGTACTTC; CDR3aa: CASGLVGFYEQYF
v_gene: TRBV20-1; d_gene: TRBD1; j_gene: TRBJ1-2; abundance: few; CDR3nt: TGCAGTGCTAGAGAGTTAGGGGGCGACTATGGCTACACCTTC; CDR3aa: CSARELGGDYGYTF
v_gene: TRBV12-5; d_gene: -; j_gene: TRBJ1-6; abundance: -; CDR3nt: TGTGCTAGTGGTTCTTGCCTACGGGGCAGGTGTTCACCCCTCCACTTT; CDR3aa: CASGSCLRGRCSPLHF
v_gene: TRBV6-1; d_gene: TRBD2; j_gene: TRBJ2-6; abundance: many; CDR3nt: TGTGCCAGCAGTCCCAGCGGGGTGTCTGGGGCCAACGTCCTGACTTTC; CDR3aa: CASSPSGVSGANVLTF
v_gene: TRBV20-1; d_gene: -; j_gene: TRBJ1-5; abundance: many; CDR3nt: TGCAGTGCTAAGAACGGTCAGCCCCAGCATTTT; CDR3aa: CSAKNGQPQHF
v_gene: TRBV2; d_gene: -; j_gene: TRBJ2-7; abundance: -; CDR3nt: TGTGCCAGCAGTGAAGCTCGCCAGGCCTACGAGCTGTACTTC; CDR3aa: CASSEARQAYELYF
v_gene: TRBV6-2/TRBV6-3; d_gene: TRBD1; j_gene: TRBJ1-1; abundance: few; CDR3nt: TGTGCCAGCAGTCCGAGGGGGCACACTGAAGCTTTCTTT; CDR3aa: CASSPRGHTEAFF
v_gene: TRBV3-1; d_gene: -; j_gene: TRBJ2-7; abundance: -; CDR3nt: TGTGCCAGCAGCCAGTACCCGCTGAGCTCCTACGAGCAGTACTTC; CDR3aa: CASSQYPLSSYEQYF
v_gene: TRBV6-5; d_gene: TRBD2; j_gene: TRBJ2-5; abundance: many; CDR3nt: TGTGCCAGCAGACCGGGGGGGGGATGGGAGACCCAGTACTTC; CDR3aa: CASRPGGGWETQYF
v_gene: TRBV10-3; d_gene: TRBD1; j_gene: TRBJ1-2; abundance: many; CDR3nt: TGTGCCATCAGTCCCTCCACACAGGGGGCGGATGGCTACACCTTC; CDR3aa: CAISPSTQGADGYTF
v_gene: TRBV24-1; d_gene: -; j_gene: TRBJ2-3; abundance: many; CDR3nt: TGTGCCACCAGTGACGGACTGTACAGCACAGATACGCAGTATTTT; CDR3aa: CATSDGLYSTDTQYF
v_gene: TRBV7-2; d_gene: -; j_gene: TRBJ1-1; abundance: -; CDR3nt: TGTGCCAGCAGCTGGAGCCCGAACACTGAAGCTTTCTTT; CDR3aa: CASSWSPNTEAFF
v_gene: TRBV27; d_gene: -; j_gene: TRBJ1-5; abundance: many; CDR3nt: TGTGCCAGCAGTCCCGCGGGGGGTCGCGGCAATCAGCCCCAGCATTTT; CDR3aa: CASSPAGGRGNQPQHF
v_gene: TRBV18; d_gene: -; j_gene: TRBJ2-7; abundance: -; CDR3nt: TGTGCCAGCTCAGGGGGGAACTCGAACGAGCAGTACTTC; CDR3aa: CASSGGNSNEQYF
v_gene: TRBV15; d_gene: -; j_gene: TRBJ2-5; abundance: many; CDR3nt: TGTGCCACCAGCAGAGATTTAGGGGAGGAGACCCAGTACTTC; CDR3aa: CATSRDLGEETQYF
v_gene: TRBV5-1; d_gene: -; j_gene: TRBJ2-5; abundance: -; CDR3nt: TGCGCCAGTTCCGGGGAAGTGGAGACCCAGTACTTC; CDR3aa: CASSGEVETQYF
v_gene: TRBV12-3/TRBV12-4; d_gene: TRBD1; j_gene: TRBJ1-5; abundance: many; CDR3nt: TGTGCCAGCAGTCAGCATCGGGACAGGGGGCAGCCCCAGCATTTT; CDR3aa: CASSQHRDRGQPQHF
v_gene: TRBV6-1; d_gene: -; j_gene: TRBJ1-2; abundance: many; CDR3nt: TGTGCCAGCAGTGAAAGTTGGGCCCTCTATGGCTACACCTTC; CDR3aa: CASSESWALYGYTF
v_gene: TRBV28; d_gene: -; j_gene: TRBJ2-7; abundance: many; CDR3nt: TGTGCCAGCAGGGACCAAGGGTGGGCCTACGAGCAGTACTTC; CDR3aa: CASRDQGWAYEQYF
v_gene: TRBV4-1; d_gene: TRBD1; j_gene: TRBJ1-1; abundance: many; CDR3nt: TGCGCCAGCAGCCCCTTGACAGGGGGAGCTTTCTTT; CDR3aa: CASSPLTGGAFF
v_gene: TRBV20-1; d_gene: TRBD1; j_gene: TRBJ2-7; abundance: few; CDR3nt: TGCAGTGCTAGGTGGACAGGGAACTCCTACGAGCAGTACTTC; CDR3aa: CSARWTGNSYEQYF
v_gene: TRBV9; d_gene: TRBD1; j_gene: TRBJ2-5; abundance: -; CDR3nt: TGTGCCAGCAGCGCCTGGACAGGGAAAGAGACCCAGTACTTC; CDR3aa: CASSAWTGKETQYF
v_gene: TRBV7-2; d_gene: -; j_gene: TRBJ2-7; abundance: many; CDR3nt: TGTGCCAGCAGCTTAGACGGGGGTTCCTACGAGCAGTACTTC; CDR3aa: CASSLDGGSYEQYF
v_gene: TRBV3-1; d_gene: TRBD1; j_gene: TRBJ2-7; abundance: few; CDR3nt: TGTGCCAGCAGCCAAGGCCGAGTCCTTACCGGGACAGGGGGCTACGAGCAGTACTTC; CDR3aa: CASSQGRVLTGTGGYEQYF
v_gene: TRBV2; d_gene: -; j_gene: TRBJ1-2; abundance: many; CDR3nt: TGTGCCAGCAGTGAAAGCTGGGATGGCTACACCTTC; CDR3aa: CASSESWDGYTF
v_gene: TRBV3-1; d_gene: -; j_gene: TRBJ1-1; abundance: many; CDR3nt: TGTGCCAGCAGCCAAGGGCAGGCCACTATGAACACTGAAGCTTTCTTT; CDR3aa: CASSQGQATMNTEAFF
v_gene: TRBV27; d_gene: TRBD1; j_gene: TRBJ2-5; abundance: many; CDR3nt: TGTGCCAGCAGGGGAAGACAGGGGCAACAAGAGACCCAGTACTTC; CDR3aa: CASRGRQGQQETQYF
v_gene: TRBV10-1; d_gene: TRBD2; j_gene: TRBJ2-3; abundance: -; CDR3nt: TGCGCCAGCAGTGATTTAGCGGGGTATACAGATACGCAGTATTTT; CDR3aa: CASSDLAGYTDTQYF
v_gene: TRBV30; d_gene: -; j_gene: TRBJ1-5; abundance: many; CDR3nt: TGTGCCTGGAGTCGGGAGAACAATCAGCCCCAGCATTTT; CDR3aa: CAWSRENNQPQHF
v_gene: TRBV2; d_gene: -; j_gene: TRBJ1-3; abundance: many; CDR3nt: TGTGCCAGCAAATGGGGCGACTCTGGAAACACCATATATTTT; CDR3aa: CASKWGDSGNTIYF
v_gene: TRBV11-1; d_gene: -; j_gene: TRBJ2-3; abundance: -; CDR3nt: TGTGCCAGCAGCTTAGGGGTCAACAGTGGGCCCGGTACGCAGTATTTT; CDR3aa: CASSLGVNSGPGTQYF
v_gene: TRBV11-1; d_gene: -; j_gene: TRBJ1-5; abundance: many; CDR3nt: TGTGCCAGCAGCTTAGGTACCTGGACAGAGAATCAGCCCCAGCATTTT; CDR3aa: CASSLGTWTENQPQHF
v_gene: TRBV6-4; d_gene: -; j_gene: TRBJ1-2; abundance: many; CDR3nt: TGTGCCAGCACCCCGCGTGCGGGCCAGGGACAAAACTATGGCTACACCTTC; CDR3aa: CASTPRAGQGQNYGYTF
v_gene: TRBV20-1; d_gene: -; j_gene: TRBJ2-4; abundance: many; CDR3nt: TGCAGTGCTAGTCGCGGCAACCTAGCCAAAAACATTCAGTACTTC; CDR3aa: CSASRGNLAKNIQYF
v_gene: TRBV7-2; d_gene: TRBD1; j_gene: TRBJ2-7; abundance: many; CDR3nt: TGTGCCAGCAGGCCGTGGGGGGACAGGGGACTCCGGGACCCGACCTACGAGCAGTACTTC; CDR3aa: CASRPWGDRGLRDPTYEQYF
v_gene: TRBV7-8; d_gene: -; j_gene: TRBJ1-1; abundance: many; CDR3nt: TGTGCCAGCAGCTTACGGCGGGTCCCTGAAGCTTTCTTT; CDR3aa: CASSLRRVPEAFF
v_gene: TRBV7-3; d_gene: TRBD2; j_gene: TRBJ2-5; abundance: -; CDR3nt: TGTGCCAGCAGCTTAATAGCGGGGGGCCAGGGGACCCAGTACTTC; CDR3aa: CASSLIAGGQGTQYF
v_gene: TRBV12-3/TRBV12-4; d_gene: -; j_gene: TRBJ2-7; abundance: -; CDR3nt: TGTGCCAGCAGTTTTACCCTACCCTACGAGCAGTACTTC; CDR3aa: CASSFTLPYEQYF
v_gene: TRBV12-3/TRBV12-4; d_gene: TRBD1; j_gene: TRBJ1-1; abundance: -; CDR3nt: TGTGCCAGCGCCCTGACAGGGGGCAGAACTGAAGCTTTCTTT; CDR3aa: CASALTGGRTEAFF
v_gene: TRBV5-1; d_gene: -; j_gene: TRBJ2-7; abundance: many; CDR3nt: TGCGCCAGCAGCTTGGGTGGGGGGTACCGCGACTTTAACGAGCAGTACTTC; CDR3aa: CASSLGGGYRDFNEQYF
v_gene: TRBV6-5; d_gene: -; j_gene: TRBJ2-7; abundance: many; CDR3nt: TGTGCCAGCAGTTACTCCGGGATGCGGGAGCAGTACTTC; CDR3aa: CASSYSGMREQYF
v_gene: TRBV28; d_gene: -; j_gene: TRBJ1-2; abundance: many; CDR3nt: TGTGCCAGCTTGGAATCCACCTTGTATGGCTACACCTTC; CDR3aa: CASLESTLYGYTF
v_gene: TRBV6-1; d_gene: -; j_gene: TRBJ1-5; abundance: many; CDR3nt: TGTGCCAGCAGTGGGGGGACAATTATTAGCAATCAGCCCCAGCATTTT; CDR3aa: CASSGGTIISNQPQHF
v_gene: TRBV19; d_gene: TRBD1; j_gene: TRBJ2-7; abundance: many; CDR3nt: TGTGCCAGTAGTATCGCCAAGACAGGGGACCACGAGCAGTACTTC; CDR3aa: CASSIAKTGDHEQYF
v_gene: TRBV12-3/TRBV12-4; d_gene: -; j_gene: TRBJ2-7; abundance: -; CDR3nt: TGTGCCAGCAGGCCGAGGCGTTTGGGCGAGCAGTACTTC; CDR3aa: CASRPRRLGEQYF
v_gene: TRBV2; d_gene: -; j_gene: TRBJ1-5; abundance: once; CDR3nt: TGTGCCAGCTCTAGATTTAGCAATCAGCCCCAGCATTTT; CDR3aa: CASSRFSNQPQHF
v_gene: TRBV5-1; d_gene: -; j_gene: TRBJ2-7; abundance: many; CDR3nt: TGCGCCAGCAGCTTGGCCTGGGGGCAGGGGATCTACGAGCAGTACTTC; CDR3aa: CASSLAWGQGIYEQYF
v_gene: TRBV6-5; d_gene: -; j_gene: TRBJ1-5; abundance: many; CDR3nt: TGTGCCAGCTCTGGAGGGAGTAGCAATCAGCCCCAGCATTTT; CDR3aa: CASSGGSSNQPQHF
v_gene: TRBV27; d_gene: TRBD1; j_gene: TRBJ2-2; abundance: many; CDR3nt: TGTGCCAGCAGTTACGGGACAGTCGGGGAGCTGTTTTTT; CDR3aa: CASSYGTVGELFF
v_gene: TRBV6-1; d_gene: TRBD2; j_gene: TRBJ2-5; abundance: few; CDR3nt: TGTGCCAGCAGCGGGGGGGCCGTTGGAGAGACCCAGTACTTC; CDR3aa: CASSGGAVGETQYF
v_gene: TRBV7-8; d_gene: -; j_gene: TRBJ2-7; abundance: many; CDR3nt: TGTGCCAGCAGCGAGCGCAGGGAATTAGGGCACGAGCAGTACTTC; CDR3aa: CASSERRELGHEQYF
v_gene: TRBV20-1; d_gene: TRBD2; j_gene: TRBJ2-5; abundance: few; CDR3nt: TGCAGTGGCCAGGGACTAGCGGGGGGAGTGACCCAGTACTTC; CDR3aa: CSGQGLAGGVTQYF
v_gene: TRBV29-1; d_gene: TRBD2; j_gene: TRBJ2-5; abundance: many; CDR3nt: TGCAGCGTCGGGGGGGGCGGGGAGACCCAGTACTTC; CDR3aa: CSVGGGGETQYF
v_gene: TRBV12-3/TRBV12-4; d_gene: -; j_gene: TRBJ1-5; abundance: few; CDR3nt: TGTGCCAGCAGTAACAGAAGAAGGGGCGATCAGCCCCAGCATTTT; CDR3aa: CASSNRRRGDQPQHF